This T cell receptor (beta chain) derives from a study of early T cells in non-severe SARS-CoV-2 infection. This clonotype was seen at least ten times. Researchers tagged individual cDNA molecules with unique molecular identifiers. In TCRdb, the 5' RACE reads were re-called with MiXCR into one record per CDR3 protein. The table records 25,000 to 35,000 distinct CDR3 sequences, over 2.5% of them present only once. The TCR was taken from an adult who was a healthcare worker with PCR-confirmed SARS-CoV-2 infection or an uninfected control (not recorded which). The sequenced sample consisted of whole blood.

The CDR3 bases are TGTGCCTGGAGTCAGGGGAACGGCAATCAGCCCCAGCATTTT. Translated: CAWSQGNGNQPQHF. The rearrangement joins TRBV30 to TRBJ1-5, with a possible D match to TRBD1 (6 bases). Germline-derived CDR1 and CDR2 are GTSNPN and SVGIG (reference sequence). Trimming removed 2 bases at V and 2 bases at J, with 10 bases between. The CDR3 extends over 14 amino acids.